Below, 9 T cell receptor beta chains from the same sample are listed, as sequenced in a study of post-analysis software for immune sequencing data (dated by TCRdb to between 2014 and 2016). Findings and caveats that apply to the study as a whole: A few TRBV segments, including TRBV5-6, TRBV5-1 and TRBV20-1, were significantly more frequent in patients than controls.

What these receptors recognize is not known. Receptor amplification or capture employed PCR. Data came from an Illumina HiSeq 2500. To reduce PCR and sequencing biases, unique molecular identifiers were incorporated into the TCR beta cDNA libraries. The public sequencing data were trimmed at Q25 with fastp and processed into clonotypes with MiXCR by TCRdb, which kept only in-frame beta chains. Identical CDR3 protein sequences are pooled into one entry, listed with their most common genes and DNA. The sample table lists roughly 570,000 distinct CDR3 sequences, roughly 34% of them with a count of one. The top ten hold less than 6% of the sample. The source material was blood. These receptors were taken from a girl under 18 with multiple sclerosis.

This chain connects TRBV12-3 or TRBV12-4 to TRBJ2-5, with 12 positions matching TRBD1. The CDR3 spans 16 residues. Trimming at V came to 5 bases and at J to 6 bases, leaving 10 bases not matched to a gene. As DNA, the CDR3 is TGTGCCAGCAGTCCCTGGGACAGGGGGCCACGAAAGACCCAGTACTTC. This encodes CASSPWDRGPRKTQYF.

The J gene is TRBJ2-4, the V gene TRBV5-1, with D possibly matching TRBD2 (6 bases). The CDR3 is 14 amino acids. Deletions cut 1 base from V and 13 bases from J, with 18 bases between. Germline CDR1 and CDR2: SGHRS and YFSETQ. CDR3 protein: CASSLSGTSGEQYF. As DNA, the CDR3 is TGCGCCAGCAGCTTGTCCGGGACGTCGGGGGAGCAGTACTTC. Full variable domain (outside the CDR3, taken from reference TRBV5-1 and TRBJ2-4): KAGVTQTPRYLIKTRGQQVTLSCSPISGHRSVSWYQQTPGQGLQFLFEYFSETQRNKGNFPGRFSGRQFSNSRSEMNVSTLELGDSALYLCASSLSGTSGEQYFGAGTRLSVL.

This chain connects TRBV28 to TRBJ2-3; D is undetermined. CDR3 length equals 14 residues. The ends were cut back, 4 bases at V and 4 bases at J, with 12 bases in the middle. CDR1 MDHEN and CDR2 SYDVKM come from the germline V gene. In DNA, the CDR3 is TGTGCCAGCAGTTATGGCAATTTGGCAGATACGCAGTATTTT. Translation: CASSYGNLADTQYF. Together with reference TRBV28 and TRBJ2-3, the CDR3 gives the full variable domain: DVKVTQSSRYLVKRTGEKVFLECVQDMDHENMFWYRQDPGLGLRLIYFSYDVKMKEKGDIPEGYSVSREKKERFSLILESASTNQTSMYLCASSYGNLADTQYFGPGTRLTVL.

This clonotype has more than one count but fewer than ten. The CDR3 loop is CASSSTGLAGILNEQFF. CDR3 DNA: TGTGCCAGCAGTTCGACCGGACTAGCGGGGATACTGAATGAGCAGTTCTTC. This chain joins TRBV12-3 or TRBV12-4 and TRBJ2-1; 12 nucleotides align to TRBD2. The V and J ends lost 4 bases and 7 bases, in that order; junction bases with no gene match: 11. The CDR3 is made up of 17 amino acids.

The rearrangement joins TRBV5-1 to TRBJ2-3; D gene unclear. The CDR3 length is 14 residues. V was cut by 6 bases and J by 4 bases, with 15 bases left in between. The germline V gene encodes CDR1 SGHRS and CDR2 YFSETQ. Here the CDR3 reads CASKVDSWADTQYF. CDR3 nucleotides: TGCGCCAGCAAAGTCGACTCTTGGGCAGATACGCAGTATTTT.

The rearrangement links TRBV7-3 to TRBJ2-1; D is unresolved. Germline V CDR1 and CDR2: SGHTA, FQGTGA. The germline V and J ends were trimmed by 1 base and 13 bases, with 14 bases remaining between them. The CDR3 spans 13 residues. The chain's CDR3 is CASSLSAVETQFF. The CDR3 DNA reads as TGTGCCAGCAGCTTAAGTGCGGTAGAGACCCAGTTCTTC.

The table lists this clonotype with a few counts. The chain has TRBV7-6 and TRBJ2-7; 10 nucleotides agree with TRBD2. There are 14 residues in the CDR3. Germline loops: CDR1 SGHVS, CDR2 FNYEAQ. Germline trimming cut 6 bases from V and 2 bases from J; bases unmatched to any gene: 4. Here the CDR3 reads CASRPGTSAYEQYF. In DNA form, the CDR3 reads TGTGCCAGCAGACCCGGGACTAGCGCCTACGAGCAGTACTTC.

V usage is TRBV6-6 and J usage is TRBJ2-7; 9 bases align to TRBD1. V gave up 5 bases and J gave up 2 bases; unmatched junction bases: 10. The CDR3 loop spans 16 amino acids. Per the germline V gene, CDR1 is MNHNY and CDR2 is SVGAGI (reference sequence). The CDR3 is CASSPPGQGSPYEQYF. The CDR3 region has the DNA TGTGCCAGCAGTCCTCCGGGACAGGGAAGCCCCTACGAGCAGTACTTC.

This clonotype has only a few counts. V gene TRBV7-9 combines with J gene TRBJ2-3; 9 bases line up with TRBD2. The ends lost 5 bases at V and 3 bases at J; junction bases unmatched: 3. The germline gives CDR1 SEHNR, CDR2 FQNEAQ (reference sequence). The length of the CDR3 is 14 residues. CDR3 amino acids: CASSDTSGTDTQYF. As DNA, the CDR3 is TGTGCCAGCAGCGACACTAGCGGGACAGATACGCAGTATTTT.